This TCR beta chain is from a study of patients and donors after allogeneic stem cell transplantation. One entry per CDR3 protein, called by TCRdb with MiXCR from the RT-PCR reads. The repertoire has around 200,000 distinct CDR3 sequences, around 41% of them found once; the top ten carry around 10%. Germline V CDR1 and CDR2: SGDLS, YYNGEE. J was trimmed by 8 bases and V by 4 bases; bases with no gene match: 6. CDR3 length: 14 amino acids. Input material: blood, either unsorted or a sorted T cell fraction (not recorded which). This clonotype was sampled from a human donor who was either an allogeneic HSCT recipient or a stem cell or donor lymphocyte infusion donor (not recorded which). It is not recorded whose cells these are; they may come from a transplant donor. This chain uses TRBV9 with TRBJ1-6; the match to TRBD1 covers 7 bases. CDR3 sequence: CASSFRDRDSPLHF. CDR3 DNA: TGTGCCAGCAGCTTCCGGGACAGAGATTCACCCCTCCACTTT.